This T cell receptor beta chain emerged from a study of beta chain features in type 1 diabetes. Study conclusions and caveats: The study found fewer insertions and more deletions at VDJ junctions in type 1 diabetes patients. Significant though moderate, a shortening of TCRB CDR3s appeared in all four CD4+ subsets of Type 1 diabetes patients.

As every portion of the isolated RNA was reverse transcribed, the sequencing read expressed TCRB transcripts. Some clones are missing from TCRdb's copy, which holds only in-frame ones; the method was immunoSEQ multiplex PCR. Found here are a few hundred thousand clones, roughly 30% of them singletons; the top ten hold 0.05% to 0.065%. Regarding this clone: Its antigen remains unknown.

The CDR3 spans 16 residues. CDR1 is ENHRY and CDR2 is SYGVKD in the germline V gene. Trimming shortened V by 10 bases and J by 2 bases, and 18 bases separated the two germline ends. The V gene is TRBV10-3, the J gene TRBJ2-6; D is unclear. The TCR comes from a man between 18 and 35 years old in good health. The sequenced sample was naive CD4+ T cells from blood. The CDR3 protein is CATRRVPYTGANVLTF. DNA for the CDR3: TGTGCCACCCGGCGCGTGCCGTACACTGGGGCCAACGTCCTGACTTTC.